Below, 3 T cell receptor beta chains from the same sample are listed, as sequenced in a study of blood T cell repertoires in COVID-19. Sequencing used immunoSEQ multiplex PCR; TCRdb keeps in-frame clones, though not all of them. The sample records some 150,000 clones, around nine tenths being singletons. Sample: peripheral blood. Every receptor here comes from a man younger than 35 with active or convalescent COVID-19.

This clone was seen only once. The chain joins TRBV25-1 to TRBJ1-2, with no clear D. The CDR3 runs 13 residues. The germline CDR1 and CDR2 sequences are MGHDK and SYGVNS. V shed 7 bases and J shed 2 bases, with 11 bases lying between them. The CDR3 DNA sequence: TGTGCCAGCACCCCCGACGGGAACTATGGCTACACCTTC. Amino acid sequence: CASTPDGNYGYTF.

The rearrangement uses TRBV7-9 and TRBJ1-5, with D maybe TRBD1 (6 bases). Germline V lookup: CDR1 SEHNR, CDR2 FQNEAQ (reference sequence). The V end lost 2 bases, the J end lost 2 bases, and 10 bases lay between the germline ends. The CDR3 extends over 15 amino acids. For the CDR3, the DNA is TGTGCCAGCAGCTTATCCTGGACAGGCAATCAGCCCCAGCATTTT. Its protein product is CASSLSWTGNQPQHF.

The rearrangement joins TRBV29-1 to TRBJ2-1; TRBD1 aligns across 10 bases. Trimming at V came to 7 bases and at J to 7 bases, leaving 10 bases not matched to a gene. The CDR3 is 14 residues long. Germline-derived CDR1 and CDR2 are SQVTM and ANQGSEA. This chain's CDR3 is CSAFGTGVLNEQFF. The CDR3 DNA is TGCAGCGCCTTCGGGACAGGGGTTTTAAATGAGCAGTTCTTC.